This TCR beta chain was documented in a study of T cell repertoires in cytomegalovirus infection. Study overall: TCR beta signatures that were public indicated CMV infection and matching HLA type.

TCRdb independently ran MiXCR on the reads; one entry per CDR3 protein. The sample contains roughly 170,000 distinct CDR3 sequences, roughly 22% of which appear only once. The CDR3 has 14 residues. Trimming took 2 bases from V and 2 from J, leaving 9 bases between them. In regard to this clonotype: Its antigen is as yet unknown.

This TCR was recovered from a human donor in good health (CMV status not recorded). Some clones in this sample may be carry-over from other donors' samples. Sequences were derived from CD8+ T cells from cultured PBMCs, sampled from culture after CMV antigen stimulation. The chain joins TRBV12-3 or TRBV12-4 to TRBJ1-2; D not certain. DNA of the CDR3: TGTGCCAGCAGTTTAAGGCCGGAGAACTATGGCTACACCTTC. This sequence encodes CASSLRPENYGYTF.